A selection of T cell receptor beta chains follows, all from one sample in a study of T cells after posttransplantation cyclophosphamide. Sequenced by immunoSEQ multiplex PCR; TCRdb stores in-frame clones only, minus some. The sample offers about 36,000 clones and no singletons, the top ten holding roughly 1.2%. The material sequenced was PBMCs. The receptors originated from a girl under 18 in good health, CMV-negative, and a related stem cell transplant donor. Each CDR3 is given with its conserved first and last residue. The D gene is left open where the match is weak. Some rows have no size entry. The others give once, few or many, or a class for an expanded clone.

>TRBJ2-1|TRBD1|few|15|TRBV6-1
CASTLRTGRYNEQFF
TGTGCCAGCACGTTAAGGACAGGGAGATACAATGAGCAGTTCTTC
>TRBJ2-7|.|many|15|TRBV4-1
CASSRASDSSYEQYF
TGCGCCAGCAGCCGCGCTAGCGACAGCTCCTACGAGCAGTACTTC
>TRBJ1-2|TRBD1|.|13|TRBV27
CASRLTGNYGYTF
TGTGCCAGCAGATTGACAGGGAACTATGGCTACACCTTC
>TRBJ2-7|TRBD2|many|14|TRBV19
CASSTGLAGWEQYF
TGTGCCAGTAGTACCGGACTAGCGGGATGGGAGCAGTACTTC
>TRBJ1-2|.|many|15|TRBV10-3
CAISESQPGADGYTF
TGTGCCATCAGTGAGTCTCAGCCAGGGGCAGACGGCTACACCTTC
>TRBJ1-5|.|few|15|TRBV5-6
CASSPRGGFNQPQHF
TGTGCCAGCAGCCCTAGGGGGGGTTTCAATCAGCCCCAGCATTTT
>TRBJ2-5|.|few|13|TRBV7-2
CASSLLRSETQYF
TGTGCCAGCAGCTTACTCAGGTCGGAGACCCAGTACTTC
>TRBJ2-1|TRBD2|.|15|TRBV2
CASSGLGSPYNEQFF
TGTGCCAGCAGCGGACTAGGATCTCCCTACAATGAGCAGTTCTTC
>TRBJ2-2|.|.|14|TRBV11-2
CASSSLAVTGELFF
TGTGCCAGCAGCTCATTAGCGGTCACCGGGGAGCTGTTTTTT
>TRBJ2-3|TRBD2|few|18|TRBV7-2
CASSFRLAGETFTDTQYF
TGTGCCAGCAGCTTTAGACTAGCGGGAGAGACTTTCACAGATACGCAGTATTTT
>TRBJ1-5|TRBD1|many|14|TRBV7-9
CASSLGDRWEPQHF
TGTGCCAGCAGCTTAGGGGACAGGTGGGAGCCCCAGCATTTT
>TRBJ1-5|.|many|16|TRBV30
CAWSQSRLWGNQPQHF
TGTGCCTGGAGCCAGAGTAGACTCTGGGGCAATCAGCCCCAGCATTTT
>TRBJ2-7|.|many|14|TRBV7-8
CASSLAGQGYEQYF
TGTGCCAGCAGCTTAGCGGGCCAGGGCTACGAGCAGTACTTC
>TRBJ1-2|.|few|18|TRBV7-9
CASSSREILDRSPYGYTF
TGTGCCAGCAGCTCCAGAGAAATCTTGGACAGATCTCCTTATGGCTACACCTTC
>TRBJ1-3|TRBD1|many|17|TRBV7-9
CASSFRQGSLSGNTIYF
TGTGCCAGCAGCTTCCGACAGGGAAGTTTGTCTGGAAACACCATATATTTT
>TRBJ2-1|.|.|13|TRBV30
CAWRVAAYNEQFF
TGTGCCTGGAGGGTGGCGGCGTACAATGAGCAGTTCTTC
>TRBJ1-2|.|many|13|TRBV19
CASSPFPGGGYTF
TGTGCCAGTAGTCCTTTCCCGGGTGGTGGCTACACCTTC
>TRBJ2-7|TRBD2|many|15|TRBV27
CASSSSGRGNYEQYF
TGTGCCAGCAGCAGTAGCGGGAGAGGAAACTACGAGCAGTACTTC
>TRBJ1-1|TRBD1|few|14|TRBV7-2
CASSSGTGGGEAFF
TGTGCCAGCAGCTCAGGGACAGGGGGCGGCGAAGCTTTCTTT
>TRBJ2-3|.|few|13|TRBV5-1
CASSLLSTDTQYF
TGCGCCAGCAGCCTCTTGAGCACAGATACGCAGTATTTT
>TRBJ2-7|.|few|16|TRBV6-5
CASSYDQTGSSYEQYF
TGTGCCAGCAGTTACGATCAAACAGGGAGCTCCTACGAGCAGTACTTC
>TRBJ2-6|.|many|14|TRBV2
CASSQDSGANVLTF
TGTGCCAGCAGTCAGGACTCTGGGGCCAACGTCCTGACTTTC
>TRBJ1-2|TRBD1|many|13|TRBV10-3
CAISKTGPYGYTF
TGTGCCATCAGTAAGACAGGGCCCTATGGCTACACCTTC
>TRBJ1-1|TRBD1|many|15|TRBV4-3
CASSQDRTGYTEAFF
TGCGCCAGCAGCCAAGATCGGACAGGATACACTGAAGCTTTCTTT
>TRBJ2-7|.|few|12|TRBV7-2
CASSFAAGEQYF
TGTGCCAGCAGCTTCGCGGCGGGCGAGCAGTACTTC
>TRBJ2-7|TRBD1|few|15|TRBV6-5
CASSYSSGGGYEQYF
TGTGCCAGCAGTTACTCGTCAGGGGGCGGGTACGAGCAGTACTTC
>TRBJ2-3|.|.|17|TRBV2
CASSGSMVASIADTQYF
TGTGCCAGCAGTGGTTCTATGGTAGCTAGTATCGCAGATACGCAGTATTTT
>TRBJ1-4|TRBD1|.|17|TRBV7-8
CASSDSTGSMANEKLFF
TGTGCCAGCAGCGATTCGACAGGGAGTATGGCTAATGAAAAACTGTTTTTT
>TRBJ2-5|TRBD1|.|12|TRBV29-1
CSVRTGGETQYF
TGCAGCGTAAGGACAGGGGGAGAGACCCAGTACTTC
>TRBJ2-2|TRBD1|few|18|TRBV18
CASSPTRGTGVVAGELFF
TGTGCCAGCTCACCTACCCGCGGGACAGGGGTCGTCGCCGGGGAGCTGTTTTTT
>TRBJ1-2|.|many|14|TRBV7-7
CASSAHPGDAGYTF
TGTGCCAGCAGCGCCCATCCAGGGGATGCGGGCTACACCTTC
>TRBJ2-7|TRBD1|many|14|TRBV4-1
CASSQETGVLEQYF
TGCGCCAGCAGCCAAGAAACAGGGGTGTTGGAGCAGTACTTC